This entry is about one T cell receptor (beta chain). Germline CDR1 and CDR2: SGHTA and FQGNSA. The CDR3 consists of 15 residues. V was clipped by 0 bases and J by 4 bases, with 12 bases between them. The data derive from a study of T cells in Graves' hyperthyroidism and ophthalmopathy. As for the study in general: Prior to any treatment, at the point of initial diagnosis, peripheral blood was collected.

Amplification targeted TCR beta CDR3 regions from RNA transcripts. First-round RT-PCR targeting the TCR CDR3 was performed with the HTBI primer set. TCRdb redid the calling of the multiplex PCR reads with MiXCR, one entry per CDR3 protein. The sample shows some 620,000 distinct CDR3 sequences, 15% to 20% of them seen only once. Specimen: blood. The chain is built from TRBV7-2 and TRBJ1-2; D call uncertain. The TCR sequence derives from a woman aged 30 to 39 with Graves' hyperthyroidism. CDR3 DNA sequence: TGTGCCAGCAGCTTAGCGCTGGCCAGCCGCTATGGCTACACCTTC. Protein: CASSLALASRYGYTF.